This entry lists 31 T cell receptor beta chains sequenced from one sample in a study of blood T cells in healthy people across ages. Combining a sample-barcoded 5' primer with a J-beta primer mix, a second PCR ran for 7 to 11 cycles. TCRdb re-called the 5' RACE reads with MiXCR, one entry per CDR3 protein. The sample has fewer than 700,000 distinct CDR3 sequences, over 40% seen once. The sample consisted of blood. Every receptor here comes from a man older than 75 in good health.

V and J are TRBV25-1 and TRBJ1-2; D is perhaps TRBD1 (6 bases). Germline values: CDR1 MGHDK, CDR2 SYGVNS. V was clipped by 4 bases and J by 8 bases, with 8 bases between them. The CDR3 runs to 11 residues. The CDR3 nucleotides are TGTGCCAGCAGTGGAGGGGGGGGCTACACCTTC. It codes for CASSGGGGYTF.

This clonotype was recorded a few times. The chain uses TRBV7-2 and TRBJ1-1, with D perhaps matching TRBD1 (5 bases). CDR1 SGHTA and CDR2 FQGNSA come from the germline V gene. Trimming took 5 bases from V and 1 from J, leaving 14 bases between them. CDR3 length: 15 residues. CDR3 nucleotide sequence: TGTGCCAGCAGCCCCCGGGACGGACGGAACACTGAAGCTTTCTTT. Protein: CASSPRDGRNTEAFF.

This clonotype has more than one count but fewer than ten. V and J are TRBV11-2 and TRBJ2-7; 10 positions agree with TRBD1. V gave up 0 bases and J gave up 2 bases; unmatched junction bases: 7. The CDR3 spans 17 residues. Germline CDR1 and CDR2: SGHAT and FQNNGV. As DNA, the CDR3 is TGTGCCAGCAGCTTAGAACTGACGGACAGGGGGACCTACGAGCAGTACTTC. Translating it yields CASSLELTDRGTYEQYF.

This chain uses TRBV7-2 with TRBJ2-5, with unresolved D. Germline loops: CDR1 SGHTA, CDR2 FQGNSA. Trimming pared 1 base from V and 2 bases from J, leaving 14 bases between. The CDR3 is 16 residues long. CDR3 sequence: CASSLGPKEIQETQYF. The CDR3 DNA reads TGTGCCAGCAGCTTAGGCCCTAAGGAGATTCAAGAGACCCAGTACTTC.

This clonotype came up many times. A much larger clone sits a single nucleotide away, making a read error possible. V is TRBV25-1 and J is TRBJ2-4; TRBD2 matches 7 bases. Germline V gene data show CDR1 as MGHDK and CDR2 as SYGVNS. V lost 2 bases, J lost 3 bases, and 4 bases stayed unmatched. This CDR3 has 15 amino acids. The CDR3 DNA follows: TGTGCCAGCAGTGAAGGGAGGGGCGACAAAAACATTCAGTACTTC. This translates into CASSEGRGDKNIQYF. Full variable domain (outside the CDR3, taken from reference TRBV25-1 and TRBJ2-4): EADIYQTPRYLVIGTGKKITLECSQTMGHDKMYWYQQDPGMELHLIHYSYGVNSTEKGDLSSESTVSRIRTEHFPLTLESARPSHTSQYLCASSEGRGDKNIQYFGAGTRLSVL.

This clonotype was counted only a few times. This rearrangement joins TRBV20-1 to TRBJ1-5; D is ambiguous. V was trimmed by 3 bases and J by 2 bases, leaving 11 bases between them. Germline assignment: CDR1 DFQATT and CDR2 SNEGSKA (reference sequence). The CDR3 covers 14 residues. Here the CDR3 reads CSASDKGRNQPQHF. The DNA of the CDR3 is TGCAGTGCTAGTGACAAGGGTCGCAATCAGCCCCAGCATTTT.

This clonotype occurred many times. The V call is TRBV9, the J call TRBJ2-5, with D uncertain. Per the germline V gene, CDR1 is SGDLS and CDR2 is YYNGEE. The CDR3 contains 14 residues. Trimming took off 0 bases at V and 2 bases at J, with 8 bases between the two ends. This chain's CDR3 is CASSVAGNQETQYF. The CDR3 nucleotides are TGTGCCAGCAGCGTAGCGGGTAATCAAGAGACCCAGTACTTC. The full variable domain, rest sourced from reference TRBV9 and TRBJ2-5, is DSGVTQTPKHLITATGQRVTLRCSPRSGDLSVYWYQQSLDQGLQFLIQYYNGEERAKGNILERFSAQQFPDLHSELNLSSLELGDSALYFCASSVAGNQETQYFGPGTRLLVL.

On this clonotype itself: A much larger clonotype is one base distant, so this may be a read error. The chain carries TRBV29-1 and TRBJ2-7, with D maybe TRBD1 (6 bases). Trimming shortened V by 3 bases and J by 6 bases, and 15 bases separated the two germline ends. The length of the CDR3 is 13 residues. CDR1 SQVTM and CDR2 ANQGSEA come from the germline V gene. The DNA for the CDR3 is TGCAGCGTTGATGGCGAGAGAGGGGGCGAGCAGTACTTC. Translated: CSVDGERGGEQYF.

This clonotype has more than one count but fewer than ten. This chain joins TRBV25-1 and TRBJ2-7; 8 nucleotides align to TRBD2. The V and J ends lost 7 bases and 4 bases, in that order; junction bases with no gene match: 9. In germline, CDR1 is MGHDK, CDR2 SYGVNS. The CDR3 loop spans 14 amino acids. The CDR3 sequence is CASKSSGPPYEQYF. The CDR3 DNA reads TGTGCCAGCAAGTCTAGCGGGCCACCTTACGAGCAGTACTTC.

This clonotype was observed a few times. CDR3 DNA: TGTGCCACCAGCAGAGATACGGGACTATCAGAGACCCAGTACTTC. Its protein is CATSRDTGLSETQYF. This chain connects TRBV15 to TRBJ2-5, with 7 bases identical to TRBD2. The germline V gene has CDR1 LNHNV and CDR2 YYDKDF (reference sequence). V was clipped by 0 bases and J by 4 bases; unmatched bases: 5. This CDR3 spans 15 amino acids.

This clonotype appeared a few times. The J gene is TRBJ2-7, the V gene TRBV7-2; 11 positions agree with TRBD2. This CDR3 comprises 14 residues. CDR1 is SGHTA and CDR2 is FQGNSA in the germline V gene. V shed 5 bases, J shed 6 bases, and the junction held 6 bases outside the gene matches. The CDR3 loop reads CASSLSGRVGEQYF. Written as DNA, the CDR3 is TGTGCCAGCAGCCTTAGCGGGAGGGTTGGCGAGCAGTACTTC.

There are a few counts of this clonotype. The CDR3 here is CSANPRAFQETQYF. CDR3 nucleotide sequence: TGCAGTGCAAATCCCAGGGCGTTCCAAGAGACCCAGTACTTC. The gene calls are TRBV20-1 and TRBJ2-5; a weak D match, TRBD1 (5 bases). The CDR3 spans 14 residues. CDR1 DFQATT and CDR2 SNEGSKA come from the germline V gene (reference sequence). V gave up 6 bases and J gave up 1 base, with 15 bases separating them.

The rearrangement joins TRBV5-1 to TRBJ2-1; D may be TRBD2 (6 bases). Per germline, CDR1 SGHRS and CDR2 YFSETQ. The ends were cut back, 0 bases at V and 7 bases at J, with 11 bases in the middle. The CDR3 consists of 14 residues. In DNA form, the CDR3 reads TGCGCCAGCAGCTTGGTTGGAGGGGTGAATGAGCAGTTCTTC. It codes for CASSLVGGVNEQFF.

This clonotype was detected ten times or more. Here the CDR3 reads CASSSTSGSTDTQYF. The DNA for the CDR3 is TGCGCCAGCAGCTCAACTAGCGGGAGCACAGATACGCAGTATTTT. This chain joins TRBV5-1 and TRBJ2-3, with TRBD2 matching 9 bases. Germline V gene sequence: CDR1 SGHRS, CDR2 YFSETQ. The V and J ends lost 3 bases and 0 bases, in that order; junction bases with no gene match: 2. This CDR3 is built from 15 residues.

On this clonotype itself: A much larger clone sits a single nucleotide away, making a read error possible. The chain carries TRBV18 and TRBJ1-2; weak D call: TRBD1 (5 bases). Trimming pared 2 bases from V and 8 bases from J, leaving 15 bases between. Per the germline V gene, CDR1 is KGHSH and CDR2 is LQKENI. CDR3 length equals 14 residues. CDR3 region: CASSPSGTHRGYTF. DNA for the CDR3: TGTGCCAGCTCACCATCGGGGACGCATAGGGGCTACACCTTC.

This clonotype has a handful of counts. V usage is TRBV5-5 and J usage is TRBJ2-7; TRBD1 agrees at 8 bases. Trimming cost V 2 bases and J 3 bases; bases outside gene matches: 4. The CDR3 spans 14 residues. Looked up from germline, CDR1 is SGHKS and CDR2 is YYEKEE (reference sequence). The CDR3 protein is CASSFRQGSYEQYF. The CDR3 nucleotides read TGTGCCAGCAGCTTTCGACAGGGGAGCTACGAGCAGTACTTC.

V is TRBV7-2 and J is TRBJ1-2; a weak D match, TRBD1 (5 bases). Trimming stripped 10 bases from V and 0 bases from J, with 18 bases between. The CDR3 totals 15 residues. Germline V CDR1 and CDR2: SGHTA, FQGNSA. This chain's CDR3 is CATDRDRRANYGYTF. The CDR3 coding sequence is TGTGCCACAGATAGGGACCGAAGAGCTAACTATGGCTACACCTTC.

This clonotype occurred many times. This rearrangement joins TRBV2 to TRBJ1-5, with D unclear. The CDR3 has 14 amino acids. The germline CDR1 and CDR2 sequences are SNHLY and FYNNEI. The V end lost 6 bases, the J end lost 2 bases, and 11 bases lay between the germline ends. The CDR3: CASRTTRGNQPQHF. As DNA, the CDR3 is TGTGCCAGCAGGACGACAAGAGGCAATCAGCCCCAGCATTTT.

This clonotype was counted only a few times. The chain uses TRBV5-6 and TRBJ2-4; D gene uncertain. CDR1 and CDR2 from the germline V gene are SGHDT and YYEEEE. Trimming pared 1 base from V and 0 bases from J, leaving 8 bases between. This CDR3 region has 15 residues. The chain's CDR3 is CASSLRSRAKNIQYF. CDR3 DNA: TGTGCCAGCAGCTTGAGGAGTCGAGCCAAAAACATTCAGTACTTC.

This clonotype was counted only a few times. CDR3 residues: CASSFPSGNQETQYF. CDR3 coding DNA: TGCGCCAGCAGCTTCCCTAGCGGGAACCAAGAGACCCAGTACTTC. This chain connects TRBV5-1 to TRBJ2-5, with 9 bases fitting TRBD2. The CDR3 has 15 residues. Germline V gene sequence: CDR1 SGHRS, CDR2 YFSETQ. Losses at the gene ends were 2 bases for V and 0 bases for J; bases not matched to a gene: 2.

Points on this clonotype: A much larger clonotype is one base distant, so this may be a read error. The rearrangement links TRBV5-4 to TRBJ2-1; D is unresolved. Germline V gives CDR1 SGHNT, CDR2 YYREEE (reference sequence). The CDR3 covers 16 residues. In DNA form, the CDR3 reads TGTGGCAGCAGCTCCTCGGATAGCAGCTCCTACAATGAGCAGTTCTTC. Translating gives CGSSSSDSSSYNEQFF.

V gene TRBV6-5 combines with J gene TRBJ2-4, with D possibly TRBD1 on 5 matching bases. The DNA end is a closer match to TRBJ2-7, so the J assignment may be wrong. There are 12 residues in the CDR3. Germline-derived CDR1 and CDR2 are MNHEY and SVGAGI. CDR3 DNA: TGTGCCAGCAGCCCTCCAGGGTTCGAGCAGTACTTC. The encoded protein is CASSPPGFEQYF.

This clonotype has only a few counts. The chain couples TRBV25-1 to TRBJ2-7; TRBD1 or TRBD2 may be the D gene (6 bases each). Trimming removed 3 bases from V and 0 bases from J, with 12 bases in between. The CDR3 spans 15 residues. Germline CDR1 MGHDK, CDR2 SYGVNS. The CDR3 here is CASSDTGALSYEQYF. DNA for the CDR3: TGTGCCAGCAGTGACACGGGGGCGCTCTCCTACGAGCAGTACTTC.

The V and J genes are TRBV9 and TRBJ2-5; D is ambiguous. V was clipped by 0 bases and J by 7 bases, with 7 bases between them. The CDR3 extends over 12 amino acids. CDR1 and CDR2 (germline): SGDLS, YYNGEE. In DNA form, the CDR3 reads TGTGCCAGCAGCGTAGACTCGCGGACCCAGTACTTC. Amino acid sequence: CASSVDSRTQYF. The full variable domain, completed using reference TRBV9 and TRBJ2-5, is DSGVTQTPKHLITATGQRVTLRCSPRSGDLSVYWYQQSLDQGLQFLIQYYNGEERAKGNILERFSAQQFPDLHSELNLSSLELGDSALYFCASSVDSRTQYFGPGTRLLVL.

This clonotype was observed at least ten times. The chain combines TRBV29-1 with TRBJ2-5; D not resolved. The germline CDR1 and CDR2 sequences are SQVTM and ANQGSEA. CDR3 length equals 11 residues. Trimming took off 4 bases at V and 5 bases at J, with 8 bases between the two ends. The CDR3 reads CSVVGVETQYF. In DNA, the CDR3 is TGCAGCGTTGTTGGAGTGGAGACCCAGTACTTC.

This chain uses TRBV6-5 with TRBJ2-7, with 10 bases lining up with TRBD1. After removal of 2 bases from V and 3 bases from J, the junction contained 4 bases not matched to a gene. CDR1 and CDR2 (germline): MNHEY, SVGAGI. There are 15 residues in the CDR3. The CDR3 here is CASSYADRGLYEQYF. The CDR3 coding sequence is TGTGCCAGCAGTTACGCCGACAGGGGGCTCTACGAGCAGTACTTC.

The rearrangement joins TRBV21-1 to TRBJ2-5; TRBD1, the D gene given by the table, was not confirmed from the DNA. TRBV21-1 is tagged as a pseudogene. CDR3 size: 15 residues. DNA for the CDR3: TGTGCCTGCAGCAGTAGACAGGAGCTTCAAGAGACCCAGTACTTC. This encodes CACSSRQELQETQYF.

The rearrangement uses TRBV10-3 and TRBJ1-2; possible D gene TRBD1, 5 bases. Germline lookup yields CDR1 ENHRY and CDR2 SYGVKD. The length of the CDR3 is 16 residues. Deletions cut 7 bases from V and 8 bases from J, with 26 bases between. CDR3 DNA: TGTGCCATCACCCAATTGGCCGGGGCTCAGAATCAAGGCTACACCTTC. Translation: CAITQLAGAQNQGYTF.

This clonotype was recorded a few times. The gene calls are TRBV4-2 and TRBJ2-1; D unresolved. Germline V gene data show CDR1 as LGHNA and CDR2 as YNFKEQ. Trimming took off 1 base at V and 3 bases at J, with 19 bases between the two ends. This CDR3 comprises 18 residues. The CDR3 protein is CASSQAIRLGSSYNEQFF. CDR3 bases: TGTGCCAGCAGCCAAGCTATACGCTTGGGGTCGAGCTACAATGAGCAGTTCTTC.

There are a few counts of this clonotype. The J gene is TRBJ1-5, the V gene TRBV2; 7 nucleotides match TRBD1. The CDR3 extends over 15 amino acids. J was trimmed by 0 bases and V by 4 bases; bases with no gene match: 3. Looked up from germline, CDR1 is SNHLY and CDR2 is FYNNEI. As DNA, the CDR3 is TGTGCCAGCAGTGGACAGGGCTTTAGCAATCAGCCCCAGCATTTT. It codes for CASSGQGFSNQPQHF.

This clonotype was seen more than once but under ten times. V usage is TRBV5-4 and J usage is TRBJ2-5, with a weak D call TRBD2 (7 bases). V was clipped by 2 bases and J by 5 bases, with 16 bases between them. Germline V gene data show CDR1 as SGHNT and CDR2 as YYREEE (reference sequence). The CDR3 length is 15 residues. CDR3: CASSFSWGGRETQYF. Written as DNA, the CDR3 is TGTGCCAGCAGCTTCAGTTGGGGGGGCCGGGAGACCCAGTACTTC.